Each of the 32 T cell receptor beta chains below was sequenced from the same sample in a study of persistence of HIV-infected CD4 T cells. Cells were stimulated with overlapping HIV-1 Gag 15-mer peptides. Responding CD4+ T cells were sorted by upregulation of both CD40 ligand and CD69. The immunoSEQ assay was version 4, run in survey mode. Generated by immunoSEQ multiplex PCR, the TCRdb table keeps only in-frame clones and is missing some. The table has fewer than 15,000 clones, approximately 68% seen once; the top ten hold less than 9%. The antigens of these receptors remain unknown. The input for sequencing was CD4+ T cells sorted from PBMCs after roughly 18-hour stimulation, taken from a patient who received antiretroviral therapy. These receptor sequences come from an adult man with HIV who was CMV-seropositive.

The CDR3 sequence: CASSLQQGKAFF. CDR3 coding DNA: TGTGCCAGCAGCTTACAACAGGGGAAAGCTTTCTTT. The chain has TRBV7-9 and TRBJ1-1, with 7 bases matching TRBD1. This CDR3 region has 12 residues. The V segment lost 2 bases and the J segment 9 bases; nucleotides outside the gene matches: 3. In germline, CDR1 is SEHNR, CDR2 FQNEAQ (reference sequence).

The chain combines TRBV19 with TRBJ2-1; 14 nucleotides match TRBD2. Germline V gene lookup returns CDR1 LNHDA and CDR2 SQIVND (reference sequence). J was trimmed by 8 bases and V by 4 bases; bases with no gene match: 10. The CDR3 has 17 amino acids. This CDR3 is CASSTSAGTSGRYEQFF. As DNA, the CDR3 is TGTGCCAGTAGTACCTCTGCCGGGACTAGCGGGAGATATGAGCAGTTCTTC.

This clone was seen a handful of times. Other DNA sequences within the sample encode an identical CDR3. The rearrangement links TRBV5-1 to TRBJ1-1; D gene uncertain. In germline, CDR1 is SGHRS, CDR2 YFSETQ. This CDR3 is built from 13 residues. The V and J ends lost 0 bases and 3 bases respectively, with 6 bases between them. The CDR3 region has the DNA TGCGCCAGCAGCTTGGGAAGGGACACTGAAGCTTTCTTT. Amino acid sequence: CASSLGRDTEAFF.

This clone has a handful of counts. The rearrangement joins TRBV2 to TRBJ2-3; the D is unclear. Per germline, CDR1 SNHLY and CDR2 FYNNEI. CDR3 length: 16 amino acids. The ends were cut back, 1 base at V and 2 bases at J, with 13 bases in the middle. The CDR3 region is CASSEGRRYPTDTQYF. The DNA for the CDR3 is TGTGCCAGCAGTGAAGGGAGACGTTATCCCACAGATACGCAGTATTTT.

This rearrangement joins TRBV7-7 to TRBJ2-1; 7 nucleotides line up with TRBD1. With 5 bases clipped from V and 4 bases from J, the junction kept 8 bases outside the gene matches. Germline lookup yields CDR1 SSHAT and CDR2 FNYEAQ (reference sequence). The CDR3 loop spans 15 amino acids. The CDR3 DNA follows: TGTGCCAGCAGCCCCAGCGCAGGGGGTTACAATGAGCAGTTCTTC. Its protein product is CASSPSAGGYNEQFF.

The chain uses TRBV5-1 and TRBJ1-1; no reliable D call. This CDR3 region has 16 residues. Germline loops: CDR1 SGHRS, CDR2 YFSETQ. V was shortened by 0 bases and J by 0 bases, with 12 bases between the two germline ends. In nucleotides, the CDR3 is TGCGCCAGCAGCTTGGCCGGGCGGGGTATGAACACTGAAGCTTTCTTT. Amino acids: CASSLAGRGMNTEAFF.

The chain joins TRBV6-6 to TRBJ2-1; 9 bases line up with TRBD1. The CDR3 runs 14 residues. In germline, CDR1 is MNHNY, CDR2 SVGAGI (reference sequence). Trimming at V came to 3 bases and at J to 5 bases, leaving 2 bases not matched to a gene. The DNA of the CDR3 is TGTGCCAGCAGTTATGGGACAGGGAACAATGAGCAGTTCTTC. As protein: CASSYGTGNNEQFF.

The chain has TRBV3-1 (or the pseudogene TRBV3-2) and TRBJ2-3; 10 bases line up with TRBD2. The V gene end was trimmed by 3 bases and the J gene end by 0 bases; junction bases not matched to a gene: 3. Per germline, CDR1 LGHDT and CDR2 YNNKEL (reference sequence). This CDR3 region has 16 residues. The CDR3 DNA sequence: TGTGCCAGCAGCCAGGCTAGCGGGGGTAGCACAGATACGCAGTATTTT. Protein: CASSQASGGSTDTQYF.

This clone was found a few times. The chain uses TRBV6-5 and TRBJ1-6; a possible D gene is TRBD1 (6 bases). The V end was cut by 9 bases, the J end by 0 bases, with 9 bases between. The germline V gene has CDR1 MNHEY and CDR2 SVGAGI. The CDR3 runs to 14 residues. CDR3 in DNA: TGTGCCAGTACAGGGAGCTCCTATAATTCACCCCTCCACTTT. Encoded protein: CASTGSSYNSPLHF.

This clone was detected once. The rearrangement links TRBV5-8 to TRBJ1-1; unclear D gene. Germline CDR1 and CDR2: SGHTS and YDEGEE. V was shortened by 0 bases and J by 5 bases, with 2 bases between the two germline ends. This CDR3 comprises 11 residues. This CDR3 is CASSLVTEAFF. Here the CDR3 DNA reads TGTGCCAGCAGCTTGGTAACTGAAGCTTTCTTT. Full variable domain (missing parts from reference TRBV5-8 and TRBJ1-1): EAGVTQSPTHLIKTRGQQATLRCSPISGHTSVYWYQQALGLGLQFLLWYDEGEERNRGNFPPRFSGRQFPNYSSELNVNALELEDSALYLCASSLVTEAFFGQGTRLTVV.

The J gene is TRBJ1-6, the V gene TRBV4-2; D is unresolved. Germline V gene lookup returns CDR1 LGHNA and CDR2 YNFKEQ. Trimming cost V 2 bases and J 7 bases, with 12 bases left between them. This CDR3 has 15 amino acids. This CDR3 is CASSQRVASNSPLHF. CDR3 bases: TGTGCCAGCAGCCAAAGAGTAGCGTCGAATTCACCCCTCCACTTT.

The chain links TRBV5-1 to TRBJ2-3; D may be TRBD1 (6 bases). The V end was cut by 0 bases, the J end by 3 bases, with 14 bases between. Germline-derived CDR1 and CDR2 are SGHRS and YFSETQ. The CDR3 sequence is 16 residues long. The CDR3 DNA reads as TGCGCCAGCAGCTTGGTACTAGGGGGACAAACAGATACGCAGTATTTT. Amino acids: CASSLVLGGQTDTQYF. Full variable domain (missing parts from reference TRBV5-1 and TRBJ2-3): KAGVTQTPRYLIKTRGQQVTLSCSPISGHRSVSWYQQTPGQGLQFLFEYFSETQRNKGNFPGRFSGRQFSNSRSEMNVSTLELGDSALYLCASSLVLGGQTDTQYFGPGTRLTVL.

This clone was counted only a few times. This chain links TRBV6-6 with TRBJ2-1, with 8 bases aligning to TRBD1. J was trimmed by 4 bases and V by 5 bases; bases with no gene match: 4. CDR1 MNHNY and CDR2 SVGAGI come from the germline V gene (reference sequence). The CDR3 consists of 14 residues. In nucleotides, the CDR3 is TGTGCCAGCAGTCCGGGACAGGTTTACAATGAGCAGTTCTTC. It yields the protein CASSPGQVYNEQFF.

This clone showed up just once. The chain uses TRBV4-2 and TRBJ2-3; D gene uncertain. There are 13 residues in the CDR3. From germline, CDR1 is LGHNA and CDR2 YNFKEQ. Trimming cost V 0 bases and J 4 bases, with 5 bases left between them. DNA for the CDR3: TGTGCCAGCAGCCAAGATCGCCCAGATACGCAGTATTTT. Translation gives CASSQDRPDTQYF.

The rearrangement uses TRBV30 and TRBJ2-1, with D unclear. Germline V CDR1 and CDR2: GTSNPN, SVGIG (reference sequence). The CDR3 covers 14 residues. V dropped 0 bases and J dropped 0 bases, with 6 bases sitting between them. The CDR3: CAWSVHSSYNEQFF. In DNA, the CDR3 is TGTGCCTGGAGTGTACATAGCTCCTACAATGAGCAGTTCTTC.

V is TRBV27 and J is TRBJ2-7; 7 positions agree with TRBD2. Trimming removed 6 bases from V and 0 bases from J; junction bases left unmatched: 8. The CDR3 has 15 amino acids. Germline V gives CDR1 MNHEY, CDR2 SMNVEV (reference sequence). CDR3 nucleotides: TGTGCCAGCAGAAAGGGGACGGGGGGCTCCTACGAGCAGTACTTC. Its translation is CASRKGTGGSYEQYF.

V and J are TRBV20-1 and TRBJ2-1; 9 bases fit TRBD1. With V trimmed by 3 bases and J by 4 bases, 10 bases remained unmatched. CDR1 is DFQATT, CDR2 SNEGSKA, per germline (reference sequence). The CDR3 sequence is 16 residues long. CDR3 sequence: CSASLRTGQGYNEQFF. CDR3 bases: TGCAGTGCTAGTCTCCGGACGGGACAGGGATACAATGAGCAGTTCTTC.

The rearrangement uses TRBV5-6 and TRBJ1-2, with a possible D match to TRBD1 (6 bases). Trimming pared 0 bases from V and 4 bases from J, leaving 16 bases between. This CDR3 spans 16 amino acids. CDR1 and CDR2 (germline): SGHDT, YYEEEE. The CDR3 DNA reads TGTGCCAGCAGCTTGGCCGGTCGGGGGGCGGGCTATGGCTACACCTTC. Encoded protein: CASSLAGRGAGYGYTF.

This clone was seen a handful of times. V is TRBV6-5 and J is TRBJ1-5; 7 bases are a match to TRBD1. This CDR3 contains 16 residues. V was clipped by 2 bases and J by 5 bases; unmatched bases: 9. Germline CDR1 reads MNHEY; CDR2 reads SVGAGI. The CDR3 DNA reads TGTGCCAGCAGTTACCCCGGCAGGGGGGAGGATCAGCCCCAGCATTTT. Translating gives CASSYPGRGEDQPQHF.

V and J are TRBV6-5 and TRBJ1-4; 9 bases agree with TRBD1. Germline V lookup: CDR1 MNHEY, CDR2 SVGAGI. This CDR3 has 16 amino acids. The J segment lost 10 bases and the V segment lost 0 bases, leaving 9 bases of the junction unmatched. The CDR3 DNA reads as TGTGCCAGCAGTTACTCGACTGGGACAGGGATAGGAAAACTGTTTTTT. It specifies CASSYSTGTGIGKLFF.

V is TRBV29-1 and J is TRBJ1-2; D is possibly TRBD1 (6 bases). The V and J ends lost 7 bases and 8 bases respectively, with 14 bases between them. Germline values: CDR1 SQVTM, CDR2 ANQGSEA. The CDR3 contains 11 residues. The CDR3 DNA sequence: TGCAGCGCCATAACAGGGTCCGGCTACACCTTC. Protein product: CSAITGSGYTF.

This clone showed up just a few times. The chain carries TRBV27 and TRBJ2-1; 11 nucleotides agree with TRBD2. The CDR3 has 16 amino acids. V lost 5 bases and J lost 7; bases outside the gene matches: 10. Germline CDR1 MNHEY, CDR2 SMNVEV (reference sequence). CDR3 DNA: TGTGCCAGCAGTCAACTTAGCGGGAGGGGGGTGAATGAGCAGTTCTTC. This codes for CASSQLSGRGVNEQFF.

The chain links TRBV10-3 to TRBJ2-5, with TRBD1 identical over 9 bases. CDR3 length equals 14 residues. V lost 6 bases to trimming and J lost 5 bases; unmatched junction nucleotides: 7. Per the germline V gene, CDR1 is ENHRY and CDR2 is SYGVKD. In DNA form, the CDR3 reads TGTGCCATCAGGGACAGGGGACCTGAGGAGACCCAGTACTTC. It yields the protein CAIRDRGPEETQYF.

V gene TRBV30 combines with J gene TRBJ1-3; D is unresolved. V lost 5 bases to trimming and J lost 7 bases, with 12 bases between them. The CDR3 length is 12 residues. In germline, CDR1 is GTSNPN, CDR2 SVGIG (reference sequence). The CDR3 loop reads CAWGITGNTIYF. The CDR3 DNA follows: TGTGCCTGGGGCATTACGGGGAACACCATATATTTT.

A note on this clone: An end of the junction differs from the germline gene, which may be a read error. The chain employs TRBV3-1 (or the pseudogene TRBV3-2) and TRBJ2-2; D ambiguous. This CDR3 has 15 amino acids. CDR1 and CDR2 (germline): LGHDT, YNNKEL (reference sequence). The CDR3 DNA reads TGTGCCAGCGGCCAAACGGTCGGTGTCACCGGGGAGCTGTTTTTT. Amino acid sequence: CASGQTVGVTGELFF.

V gene TRBV9 combines with J gene TRBJ2-1, with D possibly matching TRBD2 (5 bases). The germline V gene has CDR1 SGDLS and CDR2 YYNGEE. CDR3 length equals 13 residues. V lost 0 bases to trimming and J lost 9 bases, with 10 bases between them. CDR3 sequence reads: CASSVELGGEQFF. CDR3 sequence (DNA): TGTGCCAGCAGCGTAGAACTAGGAGGTGAGCAGTTCTTC.

This clone was picked up a small number of times. CDR3 protein: CASSLGQGAGYTF. CDR3 DNA sequence: TGTGCCAGCAGCCTAGGACAGGGCGCTGGCTACACCTTC. V and J are TRBV3-1 (or the pseudogene TRBV3-2) and TRBJ1-2, with 8 bases lining up with TRBD1. CDR1 is LGHDT, CDR2 YNNKEL, per germline (reference sequence). The CDR3 has 13 amino acids. V was clipped by 4 bases and J by 7 bases; unmatched bases: 5.

The V call is TRBV19, the J call TRBJ2-3; the match to TRBD1 covers 7 bases. The J segment lost 6 bases and the V segment lost 6 bases, leaving 12 bases of the junction unmatched. The length of the CDR3 is 15 residues. CDR1 is LNHDA, CDR2 SQIVND, per germline (reference sequence). The CDR3 DNA is TGTGCCAGTAGAACCGGGACAGCCCATTCGGATACGCAGTATTTT. Its translation: CASRTGTAHSDTQYF.

The chain uses TRBV2 and TRBJ1-3; D remains unclear. Germline CDR1 is SNHLY and CDR2 is FYNNEI. CDR3 size: 14 residues. V lost 7 bases and J 2 bases, leaving 12 bases between the germline ends. The chain's CDR3 is CASNPRTAGNTIYF. CDR3 bases: TGTGCCAGCAACCCTCGAACGGCTGGAAACACCATATATTTT. Full variable domain (remainder filled in from reference TRBV2 and TRBJ1-3): EPEVTQTPSHQVTQMGQEVILRCVPISNHLYFYWYRQILGQKVEFLVSFYNNEISEKSEIFDDQFSVERPDGSNFTLKIRSTKLEDSAMYFCASNPRTAGNTIYFGEGSWLTVV.

The V call is TRBV6-5, the J call TRBJ1-5; unclear D gene. V was pared by 2 bases and J by 1 base, with 6 bases between. Germline CDR1 and CDR2: MNHEY and SVGAGI. The CDR3 is 14 amino acids. The CDR3 sequence: CASSYGISNQPQHF. The CDR3 DNA reads as TGTGCCAGCAGTTACGGGATAAGCAATCAGCCCCAGCATTTT.

V is TRBV6-4 and J is TRBJ1-1, with D hard to call. Trimming removed 4 bases from V and 1 base from J, with 7 bases in between. Germline assignment: CDR1 MRHNA and CDR2 SNTAGT. The CDR3 runs 13 residues. The CDR3 region is CASSVMENTEAFF. The CDR3 DNA reads TGTGCCAGCAGTGTGATGGAGAACACTGAAGCTTTCTTT.

This clone occurred once. V gene TRBV19 combines with J gene TRBJ1-3; 10 bases are shared with TRBD1. The CDR3 loop spans 14 amino acids. V shed 6 bases and J 5 bases; nucleotides not matched to a gene: 4. The V gene's germline CDR1 is LNHDA and CDR2 SQIVND (reference sequence). The CDR3, as DNA: TGTGCCAGTAGGCCGGGACAGGGGAGAAACACCATATATTTT. Encoded protein: CASRPGQGRNTIYF.